These 24 T cell receptor beta chains share one sample of origin, sequenced in a study of molecular identifiers for immune sequencing clone quantification. A single record per CDR3 protein comes from TCRdb applying MiXCR to the PCR reads. The table has some 320,000 distinct CDR3 sequences, about a fifth seen once. Sequenced sample: naive CD8+ T cells from blood, with Jurkat cell RNA spiked in. Subset specified: FACS-sorted CD8+CD4-CCR7+CD45RA+ naive T cells. The receptors shown here come from a human donor in good health. Some libraries in this study had Jurkat cell RNA spiked in.

The V call is TRBV7-9, the J call TRBJ2-1; D not resolved. Germline V lookup: CDR1 SEHNR, CDR2 FQNEAQ (reference sequence). V was trimmed by 7 bases and J by 8 bases, leaving 15 bases between them. The CDR3 contains 13 residues. In DNA form, the CDR3 reads TGTGCCAGCACCCCCCCGGCGACCGATGAGCAGTTCTTC. Translated, it gives CASTPPATDEQFF. Full variable domain (rest looked up from reference TRBV7-9 and TRBJ2-1): DTGVSQNPRHKITKRGQNVTFRCDPISEHNRLYWYRQTLGQGPEFLTYFQNEAQLEKSRLLSDRFSAERPKGSFSTLEIQRTEQGDSAMYLCASTPPATDEQFFGPGTRLTVL.

At least ten counts were recorded for this clonotype. The chain employs TRBV12-3 or TRBV12-4 and TRBJ2-3; perhaps TRBD1 as D (5 bases). The ends were cut back, 3 bases at V and 4 bases at J, with 8 bases in the middle. This CDR3 has 13 residues. For the CDR3, the DNA is TGTGCCAGCAGTTTGGCAGGGCCAGATACGCAGTATTTT. Protein sequence: CASSLAGPDTQYF.

The chain joins TRBV9 to TRBJ2-7; 12 bases match TRBD2. V lost 3 bases, J lost 6 bases, and 7 bases stayed unmatched. The CDR3 extends over 15 amino acids. In germline, CDR1 is SGDLS, CDR2 YYNGEE. CDR3 nucleotides: TGTGCCAGCAGCGCCCGACTAGCGGGAGAAAGCGAGCAGTACTTC. Its translation: CASSARLAGESEQYF.

This clonotype was picked up many times. The genes are TRBV7-9 and TRBJ2-5, with D possibly matching TRBD1 (6 bases). Germline V CDR1 and CDR2: SEHNR, FQNEAQ (reference sequence). The CDR3 is made up of 13 amino acids. V was shortened by 5 bases and J by 3 bases, with 10 bases between the two germline ends. The CDR3 DNA reads as TGTGCCAGCAGCCCGAAGGGGGAAGAGACCCAGTACTTC. Translation gives CASSPKGEETQYF.

This sequence joins TRBV12-3 or TRBV12-4 and TRBJ2-2, with unresolved D. This CDR3 comprises 14 residues. Trimming took off 5 bases at V and 1 base at J, with 8 bases between the two ends. CDR3 protein: CASSTELNTGELFF. In nucleotides, the CDR3 is TGTGCCAGCAGTACAGAGTTGAACACCGGGGAGCTGTTTTTT.

About this clonotype itself: This sequence may be a read error, since a much larger clone differs from it by one base. The J gene is TRBJ2-2, the V gene TRBV7-7, with D possibly matching TRBD2 (6 bases). Germline V CDR1 and CDR2: SSHAT, FNYEAQ (reference sequence). The CDR3 extends over 15 amino acids. Written as DNA, the CDR3 is TGTGCCGGCAGCCCCGGGACTGGGTTCGCCGGGGAGCTGTTTTTT. Protein: CAGSPGTGFAGELFF. The full variable domain, completed using reference TRBV7-7 and TRBJ2-2, is GAGVSQSPRYKVTKRGQDVTLRCDPISSHATLYWYQQALGQGPEFLTYFNYEAQPDKSGLPSDRFSAERPEGSISTLTIQRTEQRDSAMYRCAGSPGTGFAGELFFGEGSRLTVL.

In this sample, this clonotype turned up many times. V gene TRBV14 combines with J gene TRBJ2-2, with TRBD1 matching over 7 bases. J was trimmed by 7 bases and V by 4 bases; bases with no gene match: 9. The CDR3 sequence is 15 residues long. Germline lookup yields CDR1 SGHDN and CDR2 FVKESK. CDR3 loop: CASSPLDRDFGELFF. Written as DNA, the CDR3 is TGTGCCAGCAGCCCACTCGACAGGGATTTCGGGGAGCTGTTTTTT.

Worth noting for this clonotype: This may stem from a read error, because a much larger clone lies one nucleotide away. The CDR3 protein is CASSYVQDLPYGQYF. CDR3 nucleotide sequence: TGTGCCAGCAGTTACGTCCAGGACCTTCCCTACGGGCAGTACTTC. The genes are TRBV6-2 or TRBV6-3 and TRBJ2-7; D ambiguous. CDR3 length: 15 amino acids. CDR1 MNHEY and CDR2 SVGEGT come from the germline V gene.

This clonotype was seen at least ten times. The chain employs TRBV19 and TRBJ1-2; TRBD1 aligns across 9 bases. Unmatched junction bases numbered 9, after V lost 10 bases and J lost 9 bases. The CDR3 runs 12 residues. CDR1 LNHDA and CDR2 SQIVND come from the germline V gene (reference sequence). The chain's CDR3 is CATSQGAYSYTF. The CDR3 nucleotides read TGTGCCACCTCACAGGGGGCGTATAGCTACACCTTC.

In this sample, this clonotype turned up many times. The chain recombines TRBV12-5 with TRBJ1-1, with 7 bases lining up with TRBD1. The CDR3 is 15 amino acids. CDR1 and CDR2 from the germline V gene are LGHNT and FRNRAP. With 1 base clipped from V and 1 base from J, the junction kept 3 bases outside the gene matches. The CDR3 reads CASGLEGGWNTEAFF. In nucleotides, the CDR3 is TGTGCTAGTGGTTTGGAAGGGGGCTGGAACACTGAAGCTTTCTTT.

This clonotype occurred many times. CDR3 in amino acids: CASSPPGQAGQYF. The CDR3 DNA is TGTGCCAGCAGCCCACCCGGACAGGCAGGGCAGTACTTC. The V and J genes are TRBV14 and TRBJ2-7, with 7 positions matching TRBD1. This CDR3 is built from 13 residues. Germline CDR1 SGHDN, CDR2 FVKESK. V gave up 4 bases and J gave up 9 bases; unmatched junction bases: 9.

Points on this clonotype: One base away lies a much larger clone, so this may be a sequencing read error. The CDR3 DNA reads as TGTGCCAGCAGCCAGACGGATTCCAGCACCGGGGAGCTGTTTTTT. This codes for CASSQTDSSTGELFF. This chain links TRBV6-1 with TRBJ2-2; D remains ambiguous. V was pared by 6 bases and J by 4 bases, with 15 bases between. The CDR3 totals 15 residues. Germline-derived CDR1 and CDR2 are MNHNS and SASEGT.

Remarks on this clonotype: A much larger clone is a single base away; this may be a read error. In DNA form, the CDR3 reads TGTGCCAGCAGCTTCACAATACAACGGGATGAAGAGACCCAGTACTTC. Translated, it gives CASSFTIQRDEETQYF. This chain links TRBV7-6 with TRBJ2-5; perhaps TRBD2 as D (5 bases). The germline V gene has CDR1 SGHVS and CDR2 FNYEAQ. The CDR3 length is 16 residues. V was shortened by 3 bases and J by 3 bases, with 17 bases between the two germline ends.

This clonotype was found many times. The V call is TRBV4-3, the J call TRBJ2-3; the D gene is possibly TRBD1 (5 bases). V was cut by 5 bases and J by 4 bases, with 10 bases left in between. The CDR3 has 13 residues. The germline V gene has CDR1 LGHNA and CDR2 YSLEER. The CDR3 DNA sequence: TGCGCCAGCAGCGGTGAAGGGGCAGATACGCAGTATTTT. Its translation: CASSGEGADTQYF.

In this sample, this clonotype turned up a few times. The chain couples TRBV6-5 to TRBJ2-7, with D possibly TRBD2 on 6 matching bases. Germline CDR1 MNHEY, CDR2 SVGAGI. The CDR3 runs 14 residues. V was pared by 10 bases and J by 2 bases, with 18 bases between. CDR3 nucleotide sequence: TGTGCCACACAACCGGGACTCGGGACCTACGAGCAGTACTTC. Translation: CATQPGLGTYEQYF.

This clonotype was observed a single time. This sequence joins TRBV28 and TRBJ2-7; 10 bases map to TRBD2. With V trimmed by 6 bases and J by 3 bases, 5 bases remained unmatched. From germline, CDR1 is MDHEN and CDR2 SYDVKM. This CDR3 comprises 14 residues. CDR3 sequence reads: CASRTGTSVYEQYF. CDR3 DNA: TGTGCCAGCAGAACCGGGACTAGCGTCTACGAGCAGTACTTC.

This clonotype has a handful of counts. This chain links TRBV4-3 with TRBJ1-1, with 8 positions matching TRBD1. Germline CDR1 is LGHNA and CDR2 is YSLEER. There are 19 residues in the CDR3. The junction had 17 bases not matched to a gene; V was cut back by 0 bases and J by 5 bases. CDR3 residues: CASSQEVGKTGAQGTEAFF. The CDR3 nucleotides read TGCGCCAGCAGCCAAGAGGTGGGGAAGACAGGGGCCCAGGGGACTGAAGCTTTCTTT.

As to this clonotype: A much larger clone sits a single nucleotide away, making a read error possible. This chain joins TRBV4-1 and TRBJ2-7; weak D call: TRBD1 (5 bases). This CDR3 has 14 amino acids. The germline V gene encodes CDR1 MGHRA and CDR2 YSYEKL. The CDR3 region is CAGSQGQGYYEQYF. CDR3 in DNA: TGCGCCGGCAGCCAAGGGCAGGGATACTACGAGCAGTACTTC.

About this clonotype itself: Since a much larger clone is just one base distant, this may be a read error. The chain recombines TRBV7-2 with TRBJ2-1; TRBD2 aligns across 7 bases. Per the germline V gene, CDR1 is SGHTA and CDR2 is FQGNSA. The CDR3 runs to 16 residues. The CDR3 loop is CAGSQSHGAGDNEQFF. The CDR3 DNA sequence: TGTGCCGGCAGCCAAAGCCACGGGGCGGGGGACAATGAGCAGTTCTTC.

This clonotype was detected ten times or more. The rearrangement uses TRBV29-1 and TRBJ2-5; D remains unclear. With 1 base removed from V and 7 bases from J, the gap between germline ends came to 16 bases. The CDR3 has 14 residues. Germline values: CDR1 SQVTM, CDR2 ANQGSEA. The CDR3 DNA is TGCAGCGTTGAAGGCGGAAACTCTAGAGCGACCCAGTACTTC. It yields the protein CSVEGGNSRATQYF. Full variable domain (remainder filled in from reference TRBV29-1 and TRBJ2-5): SAVISQKPSRDICQRGTSLTIQCQVDSQVTMMFWYRQQPGQSLTLIATANQGSEATYESGFVIDKFPISRPNLTFSTLTVSNMSPEDSSIYLCSVEGGNSRATQYFGPGTRLLVL.

The gene calls are TRBV19 and TRBJ2-7; TRBD1 is a possible D gene (6 bases). The CDR3 runs to 14 residues. Between the trimmed V and J ends, which lost 3 bases and 4 bases, there was a span of 13 bases. Germline CDR1 LNHDA, CDR2 SQIVND (reference sequence). CDR3 residues: CASSILGAGYEQYF. DNA for the CDR3: TGTGCCAGTAGTATCCTGGGGGCCGGGTACGAGCAGTACTTC.

The chain is built from TRBV12-3 or TRBV12-4 and TRBJ2-1, with unresolved D. Trimming stripped 7 bases from V and 8 bases from J, with 9 bases between. The CDR3 totals 11 residues. CDR3 loop: CASISRHEQFF. CDR3 in DNA: TGTGCCAGCATCTCTCGCCATGAGCAGTTCTTC.

This clonotype occurred many times. V gene TRBV12-3 or TRBV12-4 combines with J gene TRBJ2-2; D unresolved. The CDR3 has 12 residues. V was pared by 5 bases and J by 6 bases, with 7 bases between. CDR3 residues: CASSLWPGELFF. The CDR3 nucleotides are TGTGCCAGCAGTCTATGGCCCGGGGAGCTGTTTTTT.

This clonotype was observed at least ten times. The chain carries TRBV7-3 and TRBJ2-1; 11 bases agree with TRBD2. With V trimmed by 6 bases and J by 7 bases, 17 bases remained unmatched. The CDR3 sequence is 18 residues long. The V gene's germline CDR1 is SGHTA and CDR2 FQGTGA. Here the CDR3 DNA reads TGTGCCAGCAGTCAGTACGGGGGACTAGCGGTAGAAGGGAATGAGCAGTTCTTC. Translating it yields CASSQYGGLAVEGNEQFF.